One sample yielded the 7 T cell receptor beta chains listed below, sequenced in a study of blood T cell repertoires in COVID-19. Clones were sequenced by immunoSEQ multiplex PCR, and TCRdb holds only the in-frame ones, with some missing. The table records some 100,000 clones, around 86% of them present only once. The sample comprised peripheral blood. Every receptor here comes from a man aged 50 to 59 with acute or convalescent COVID-19.

CDR3 nucleotide sequence: TGTGCCACCAGTGACTCCACCCTAGCGGGTGGTGGCAATGAGCAGTTCTTC. This sequence encodes CATSDSTLAGGGNEQFF. The V and J genes are TRBV24-1 and TRBJ2-1; TRBD2 agrees at 8 bases. The trim removed 4 bases at V and 6 bases at J, leaving 13 bases unmatched. From germline, CDR1 is KGHDR and CDR2 SFDVKD. The CDR3 has 17 amino acids.

This clone was observed a few times. This sequence joins TRBV7-9 and TRBJ2-7; tentatively, D is TRBD1 (6 bases). With 1 base removed from V and 5 bases from J, the gap between germline ends came to 12 bases. CDR3 length: 14 residues. CDR1 is SEHNR and CDR2 is FQNEAQ in the germline V gene (reference sequence). The CDR3 reads CASSLVQGIDEQYF. The CDR3 nucleotides read TGTGCCAGCAGCTTAGTCCAGGGGATTGACGAGCAGTACTTC. Full variable domain (remainder filled in from reference TRBV7-9 and TRBJ2-7): DTGVSQNPRHKITKRGQNVTFRCDPISEHNRLYWYRQTLGQGPEFLTYFQNEAQLEKSRLLSDRFSAERPKGSFSTLEIQRTEQGDSAMYLCASSLVQGIDEQYFGPGTRLTVT.

The chain has TRBV5-1 and TRBJ1-2, with D perhaps matching TRBD1 (6 bases). Germline CDR1 and CDR2: SGHRS and YFSETQ. The ends were cut back, 4 bases at V and 5 bases at J, with 9 bases in the middle. The CDR3 spans 12 residues. Here the CDR3 reads CASSPGVYGYTF. Written as DNA, the CDR3 is TGCGCCAGCAGCCCAGGGGTTTATGGCTACACCTTC.

The CDR3 DNA reads as TGTGCCAGCAGCGTAGAGGGGGACAGGGGGAACACTGAAGCTTTCTTT. Translated, it gives CASSVEGDRGNTEAFF. The chain carries TRBV9 and TRBJ1-1, with 10 bases fitting TRBD1. Looked up from germline, CDR1 is SGDLS and CDR2 is YYNGEE. Trimming took 0 bases from V and 1 from J; bases not matched to a gene: 3. CDR3 length equals 16 residues.

This clone appeared once. The rearrangement uses TRBV7-9 and TRBJ1-1; the D gene is possibly TRBD1 (6 bases). Per germline, CDR1 SEHNR and CDR2 FQNEAQ (reference sequence). The CDR3 is made up of 13 amino acids. V dropped 1 base and J dropped 7 bases, with 10 bases sitting between them. Written as DNA, the CDR3 is TGTGCCAGCAGCTTAGTTCAGGGGAATGAAGCTTTCTTT. Translated, it gives CASSLVQGNEAFF.

The chain is built from TRBV2 and TRBJ2-7; TRBD2 aligns across 12 bases. V lost 2 bases and J lost 7; bases outside the gene matches: 6. The CDR3 contains 15 residues. Germline V gene data show CDR1 as SNHLY and CDR2 as FYNNEI. The CDR3 nucleotides are TGTGCCAGCAGTGAATCCGCTAGCGGGAGGGGTGAGCAGTACTTC. This encodes CASSESASGRGEQYF. Based on the CDR3 plus reference TRBV2 and TRBJ2-7, the full variable domain is EPEVTQTPSHQVTQMGQEVILRCVPISNHLYFYWYRQILGQKVEFLVSFYNNEISEKSEIFDDQFSVERPDGSNFTLKIRSTKLEDSAMYFCASSESASGRGEQYFGPGTRLTVT.

The gene calls are TRBV2 and TRBJ2-7, with 9 bases that match TRBD2. CDR3 length equals 14 residues. The J segment lost 6 bases and the V segment lost 1 base, leaving 4 bases of the junction unmatched. CDR1 SNHLY and CDR2 FYNNEI come from the germline V gene. The CDR3 sequence is CASSEGVAGVEQYF. The DNA for the CDR3 is TGTGCCAGCAGTGAAGGGGTAGCGGGAGTCGAGCAGTACTTC. Supplemented by reference TRBV2 and TRBJ2-7, the full variable domain reads EPEVTQTPSHQVTQMGQEVILRCVPISNHLYFYWYRQILGQKVEFLVSFYNNEISEKSEIFDDQFSVERPDGSNFTLKIRSTKLEDSAMYFCASSEGVAGVEQYFGPGTRLTVT.